This entry is about one T cell receptor beta chain. Its antigen remains unidentified. These data are taken from a study of CD8+CD57+ T cells in acquired aplastic anemia. Whole-study results and caveats: The number of CD8+ CDR3 sequences shared by patients and controls was about 30.

CDR3 and TCR beta VDJ profiling relied on genomic DNA as the template. TCRdb reprocessed the reads via MiXCR and lists one record per CDR3 protein. The table has fewer than 200,000 distinct CDR3 sequences, just under 65% seen once. The V gene's germline CDR1 is SQVTM and CDR2 ANQGSEA. Trimming took 4 bases from V and 2 from J, leaving 23 bases between them. The CDR3 runs to 17 residues. Sequences were obtained from sorted CD4+, CD8+, or CD8+CD57+ T cells (not recorded which) from PBMCs. The clonotype was recovered from a human donor in good health. This sequence joins TRBV29-1 and TRBJ1-2; no clear D. The CDR3 spells CSVGDRPGPRTNYGYTF. The CDR3 nucleotides read TGCAGCGTTGGAGATCGGCCTGGGCCACGCACCAACTATGGCTACACCTTC.